A single sample is the source of the 18 T cell receptor beta chains below, sequenced in a study. A single record per CDR3 protein comes from TCRdb applying MiXCR to the RT-PCR reads. This table has hundreds of thousands of distinct CDR3 sequences, 13% to 15% appearing once. The sample comprised memory CD4+ T cells from blood. The receptor source for this set is a female donor in good health, serving as a healthy control.

This clonotype was detected a few times. The gene calls are TRBV15 and TRBJ2-5; 12 bases agree with TRBD2. CDR1 and CDR2 (germline): LNHNV, YYDKDF (reference sequence). CDR3 length: 16 residues. The V gene end was trimmed by 5 bases and the J gene end by 4 bases; junction bases not matched to a gene: 8. CDR3 region: CATSDRLAGARETQYF. The DNA of the CDR3 is TGTGCCACCAGCGACCGACTAGCGGGAGCACGAGAGACCCAGTACTTC.

On this clonotype itself: Since no conserved phenylalanine or tryptophan closes the CDR3, a read error is the likely cause. V usage is TRBV29-1 and J usage is TRBJ2-5; D ambiguous. CDR1 is SQVTM, CDR2 ANQGSEA, per germline. The V gene lost 3 bases and the J gene lost 1 base, with 9 bases spanning the gap. The CDR3 length is 13 residues. CDR3 protein: CSVDRSVQETQYY. For the CDR3, the DNA is TGCAGCGTTGACAGGAGCGTCCAAGAGACCCAGTACTAC.

The genes are TRBV7-2 and TRBJ1-2; no firm D call. In germline, CDR1 is SGHTA, CDR2 FQGNSA. The CDR3 covers 12 residues. The V and J ends lost 1 base and 8 bases respectively, with 8 bases between them. CDR3 amino acids: CASSLDPLGYTF. Here the CDR3 DNA reads TGTGCCAGCAGCTTAGATCCCCTGGGCTACACCTTC.

This clonotype was seen a handful of times. The chain recombines TRBV5-1 with TRBJ2-1, with D possibly matching TRBD1 (5 bases). V was trimmed by 4 bases and J by 7 bases, leaving 15 bases between them. This CDR3 spans 14 amino acids. From germline, CDR1 is SGHRS and CDR2 YFSETQ. CDR3 sequence: CASSTGAHLNEQFF. The CDR3 region has the DNA TGCGCCAGCAGCACTGGGGCCCATTTAAATGAGCAGTTCTTC.

This clonotype was counted only a few times. This chain links TRBV18 with TRBJ2-7; 7 bases are a match to TRBD2. Trimming removed 2 bases from V and 6 bases from J; junction bases left unmatched: 7. Germline CDR1 and CDR2: KGHSH and LQKENI. The CDR3 covers 14 residues. The chain's CDR3 is CASSPGGVRGEQYF. Here the CDR3 DNA reads TGTGCCAGCTCACCAGGGGGGGTTAGAGGCGAGCAGTACTTC. The entire variable domain, with the rest obtained from reference TRBV18 and TRBJ2-7, is as follows: NAGVMQNPRHLVRRRGQEARLRCSPMKGHSHVYWYRQLPEEGLKFMVYLQKENIIDESGMPKERFSAEFPKEGPSILRIQQVVRGDSAAYFCASSPGGVRGEQYFGPGTRLTVT.

In its sample, this clonotype was seen many times. V gene TRBV12-3 or TRBV12-4 combines with J gene TRBJ2-3; possibly TRBD2 for D (5 bases). The CDR3 loop spans 14 amino acids. The V gene lost 8 bases and the J gene lost 1 base, with 13 bases spanning the gap. CDR3 DNA sequence: TGTGCCAGCCAACCTTCCGGGGGCACAGATACGCAGTATTTT. Translation: CASQPSGGTDTQYF.

Only a few counts were recorded for this clonotype. V is TRBV7-3 and J is TRBJ2-3; 7 bases are shared with TRBD1. The V segment lost 4 bases and the J segment 0 bases; nucleotides outside the gene matches: 4. The CDR3 has 15 residues. The germline V gene encodes CDR1 SGHTA and CDR2 FQGTGA. The CDR3 sequence is CASSSQGISTDTQYF. In DNA, the CDR3 is TGTGCCAGCAGCTCACAGGGGATTAGCACAGATACGCAGTATTTT.

The rearrangement links TRBV29-1 to TRBJ2-1, with 9 bases fitting TRBD1. The germline V gene has CDR1 SQVTM and CDR2 ANQGSEA. This CDR3 has 13 amino acids. V shed 5 bases, J shed 4 bases, and the junction held 3 bases outside the gene matches. The CDR3 region is CSVWTGDYNEQFF. The CDR3 region has the DNA TGCAGCGTTTGGACAGGGGATTACAATGAGCAGTTCTTC.

V gene TRBV20-1 combines with J gene TRBJ1-1; 7 nucleotides line up with TRBD1. CDR1 is DFQATT and CDR2 is SNEGSKA in the germline V gene (reference sequence). V was pared by 0 bases and J by 6 bases, with 10 bases of the junction left unmatched. This CDR3 region has 15 residues. The CDR3 DNA reads as TGCAGTGCTAGAGACAGGGGGAGTGCGGGGTCTGAAGCTTTCTTT. Translation: CSARDRGSAGSEAFF.

This clonotype appeared many times. This chain links TRBV24-1 with TRBJ2-1; 9 positions match TRBD2. The germline V gene has CDR1 KGHDR and CDR2 SFDVKD. CDR3 length: 16 residues. V shed 2 bases, J shed 0 bases, and the junction held 1 base outside the gene matches. CDR3 bases: TGTGCCACCAGTGATTCACTAGCGGGCTCCTACAATGAGCAGTTCTTC. It specifies CATSDSLAGSYNEQFF.

In its sample, this clonotype was seen a few times. The chain combines TRBV5-4 with TRBJ1-2; D is uncertain. This CDR3 comprises 14 residues. Per the germline V gene, CDR1 is SGHNT and CDR2 is YYREEE (reference sequence). V was trimmed by 2 bases and J by 10 bases, leaving 18 bases between them. CDR3 in amino acids: CASSFLAVRAAYTF. The CDR3 nucleotides are TGTGCCAGCAGCTTTTTGGCGGTGAGGGCCGCCTACACCTTC.

This clonotype was detected only a few times. The gene calls are TRBV20-1 and TRBJ2-7; possibly TRBD1 for D (6 bases). Looked up from germline, CDR1 is DFQATT and CDR2 is SNEGSKA (reference sequence). Trimming removed 7 bases at V and 3 bases at J, with 10 bases between. This CDR3 has 11 residues. The CDR3 loop is CSGQDNYEQYF. The CDR3 nucleotides read TGCAGTGGACAGGACAACTACGAGCAGTACTTC.

This chain uses TRBV12-3 or TRBV12-4 with TRBJ2-1; 10 bases line up with TRBD2. The CDR3 consists of 14 residues. J was trimmed by 4 bases and V by 5 bases; bases with no gene match: 2. The CDR3 here is CASSQGLAYNEQFF. The CDR3 nucleotides are TGTGCCAGCAGTCAGGGACTAGCGTACAATGAGCAGTTCTTC.

The genes are TRBV18 and TRBJ1-1, with D maybe TRBD1 (5 bases). Germline V CDR1 and CDR2: KGHSH, LQKENI. The CDR3 consists of 13 residues. Trimming pared 3 bases from V and 3 bases from J, leaving 8 bases between. CDR3 residues: CASSPGQDTEAFF. The CDR3 DNA reads as TGTGCCAGCTCACCTGGACAAGACACTGAAGCTTTCTTT. The whole variable domain, remainder taken from reference TRBV18 and TRBJ1-1, is NAGVMQNPRHLVRRRGQEARLRCSPMKGHSHVYWYRQLPEEGLKFMVYLQKENIIDESGMPKERFSAEFPKEGPSILRIQQVVRGDSAAYFCASSPGQDTEAFFGQGTRLTVV.

The V and J genes are TRBV7-9 and TRBJ1-5; 7 positions match TRBD1. Per germline, CDR1 SEHNR and CDR2 FQNEAQ (reference sequence). The CDR3 sequence is 16 residues long. J was trimmed by 4 bases and V by 0 bases; bases with no gene match: 6. In DNA form, the CDR3 reads TGTGCCAGCAGCTTAGCGCTAGGGACAGAGAATCAGCCCCAGCATTTT. Translated: CASSLALGTENQPQHF.

This clonotype has just a few counts. The gene calls are TRBV20-1 and TRBJ1-1; D is unclear. Looked up from germline, CDR1 is DFQATT and CDR2 is SNEGSKA (reference sequence). V was trimmed by 5 bases and J by 2 bases, leaving 12 bases between them. This CDR3 has 13 residues. The CDR3 sequence: CSAHPTPNTEAFF. CDR3 sequence (DNA): TGCAGTGCTCACCCGACTCCCAACACTGAAGCTTTCTTT.

A remark on this clonotype: A much larger clone lies a single base off, so this may be a read error. This chain connects TRBV11-2 to TRBJ1-3; D gene uncertain. The CDR3 has 14 amino acids. Trimming took off 1 base at V and 4 bases at J, with 8 bases between the two ends. Germline CDR1 is SGHAT and CDR2 is FQNNGV. CDR3 in DNA: TGTGCCAGCAGCTTAGTTGCGCCAGGAAACACCATATATTTT. Translating it yields CASSLVAPGNTIYF.

For the CDR3, the DNA is TGCAGTGCTAGAGATCAGACAGCGGAGGCTTTCTTT. Its translation is CSARDQTAEAFF. The J gene is TRBJ1-1, the V gene TRBV20-1; D is possibly TRBD1 (5 bases). In germline, CDR1 is DFQATT, CDR2 SNEGSKA (reference sequence). V was clipped by 0 bases and J by 11 bases, with 13 bases between them. The CDR3 is 12 residues long.